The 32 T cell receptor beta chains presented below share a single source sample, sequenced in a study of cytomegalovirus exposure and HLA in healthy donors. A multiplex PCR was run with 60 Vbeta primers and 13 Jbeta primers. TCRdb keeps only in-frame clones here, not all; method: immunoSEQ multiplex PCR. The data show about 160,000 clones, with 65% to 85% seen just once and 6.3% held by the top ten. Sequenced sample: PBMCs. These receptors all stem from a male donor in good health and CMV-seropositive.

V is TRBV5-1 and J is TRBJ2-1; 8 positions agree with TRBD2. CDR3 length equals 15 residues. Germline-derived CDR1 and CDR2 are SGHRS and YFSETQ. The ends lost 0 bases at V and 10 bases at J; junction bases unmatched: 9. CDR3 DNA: TGCGCCAGCAGCTTGGTGGTAGCGGGACAACAAGAGCAGTTCTTC. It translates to CASSLVVAGQQEQFF.

This CDR3 is CASSILTSGFYEQYF. The CDR3 bases are TGTGCCAGCAGCATCCTGACTAGCGGGTTCTACGAGCAGTACTTC. The chain recombines TRBV7-2 with TRBJ2-5, with TRBD2 identical over 10 bases. The DNA end is more similar to TRBJ2-7, so the J call may be wrong. The CDR3 extends over 15 amino acids. Per germline, CDR1 SGHTA and CDR2 FQGNSA.

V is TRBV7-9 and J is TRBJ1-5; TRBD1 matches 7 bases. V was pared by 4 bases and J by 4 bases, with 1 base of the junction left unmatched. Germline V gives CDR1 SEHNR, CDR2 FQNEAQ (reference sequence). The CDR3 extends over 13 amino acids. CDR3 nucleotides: TGTGCCAGCAGCTCACAGGGGAATCAGCCCCAGCATTTT. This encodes CASSSQGNQPQHF.

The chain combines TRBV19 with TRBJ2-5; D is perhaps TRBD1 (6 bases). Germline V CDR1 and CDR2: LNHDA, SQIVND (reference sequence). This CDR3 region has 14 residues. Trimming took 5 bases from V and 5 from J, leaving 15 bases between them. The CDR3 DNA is TGTGCCAGTAGTCCGCAGGGGCGGGTGGAGACCCAGTACTTC. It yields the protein CASSPQGRVETQYF.

DNA for the CDR3: TGTTCCTGTAACAGGGTAGGTGAGCAGTTCTTC. Amino acid sequence: CSCNRVGEQFF. J is TRBJ2-1 and V is TRBV7-9; D is perhaps TRBD1 (6 bases). In germline, CDR1 is SEHNR, CDR2 FQNEAQ (reference sequence). The length of the CDR3 is 11 residues.

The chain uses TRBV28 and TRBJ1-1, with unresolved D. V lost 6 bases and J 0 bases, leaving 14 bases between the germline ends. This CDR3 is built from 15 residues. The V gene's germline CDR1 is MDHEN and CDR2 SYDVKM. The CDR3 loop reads CASRLFDPVNTEAFF. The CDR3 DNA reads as TGTGCCAGCAGATTGTTCGATCCGGTGAACACTGAAGCTTTCTTT. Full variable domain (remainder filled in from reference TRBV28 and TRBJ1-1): DVKVTQSSRYLVKRTGEKVFLECVQDMDHENMFWYRQDPGLGLRLIYFSYDVKMKEKGDIPEGYSVSREKKERFSLILESASTNQTSMYLCASRLFDPVNTEAFFGQGTRLTVV.

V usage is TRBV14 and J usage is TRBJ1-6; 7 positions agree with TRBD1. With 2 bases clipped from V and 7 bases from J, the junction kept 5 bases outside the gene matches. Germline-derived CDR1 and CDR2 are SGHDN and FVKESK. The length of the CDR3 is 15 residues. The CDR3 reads CASSQKQGPNSPLHF. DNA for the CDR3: TGTGCCAGCAGCCAAAAACAGGGGCCGAATTCACCCCTCCACTTT.

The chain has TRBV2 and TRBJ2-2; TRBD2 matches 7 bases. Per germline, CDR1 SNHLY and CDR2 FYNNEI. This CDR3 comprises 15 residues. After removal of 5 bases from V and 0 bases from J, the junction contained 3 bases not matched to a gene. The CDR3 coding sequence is TGTGCCAGCAGTCACGGGACTACGAACACCGGGGAGCTGTTTTTT. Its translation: CASSHGTTNTGELFF. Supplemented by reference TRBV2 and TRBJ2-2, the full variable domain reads EPEVTQTPSHQVTQMGQEVILRCVPISNHLYFYWYRQILGQKVEFLVSFYNNEISEKSEIFDDQFSVERPDGSNFTLKIRSTKLEDSAMYFCASSHGTTNTGELFFGEGSRLTVL.

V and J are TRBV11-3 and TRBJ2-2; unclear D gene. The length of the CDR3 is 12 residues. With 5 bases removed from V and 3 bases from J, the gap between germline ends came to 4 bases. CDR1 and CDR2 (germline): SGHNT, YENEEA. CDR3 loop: CASSLHTGELFF. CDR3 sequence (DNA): TGTGCCAGCAGCCTCCACACCGGGGAGCTGTTTTTT.

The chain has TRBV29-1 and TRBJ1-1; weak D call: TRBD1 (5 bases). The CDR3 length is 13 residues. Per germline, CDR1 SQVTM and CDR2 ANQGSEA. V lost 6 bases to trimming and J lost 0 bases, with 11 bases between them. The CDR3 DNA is TGCAGCGTGGTCGGGACTATGAACACTGAAGCTTTCTTT. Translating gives CSVVGTMNTEAFF.

The CDR3 nucleotides read TGTGCCAGCGGCGCCGCGGTGAACACTGAAGCTTTCTTT. As protein: CASGAAVNTEAFF. The chain couples TRBV6-1 to TRBJ1-1, with D uncertain. There are 13 residues in the CDR3. Germline-derived CDR1 and CDR2 are MNHNS and SASEGT. Trimming took off 8 bases at V and 0 bases at J, with 10 bases between the two ends.

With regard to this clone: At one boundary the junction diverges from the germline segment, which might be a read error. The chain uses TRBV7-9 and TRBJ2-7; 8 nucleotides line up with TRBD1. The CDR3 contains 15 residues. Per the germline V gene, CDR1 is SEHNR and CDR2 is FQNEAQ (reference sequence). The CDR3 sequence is CSSSYGTGVSYEQYF. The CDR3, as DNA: TGTTCCAGCAGCTATGGGACAGGTGTCTCCTACGAGCAGTACTTC.

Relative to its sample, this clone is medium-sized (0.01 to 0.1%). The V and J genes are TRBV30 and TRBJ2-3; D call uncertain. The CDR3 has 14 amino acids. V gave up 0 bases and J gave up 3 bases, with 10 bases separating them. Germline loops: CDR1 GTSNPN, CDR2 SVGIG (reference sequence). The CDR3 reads CAWSVIGVTDTQYF. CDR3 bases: TGTGCCTGGAGTGTCATCGGAGTTACAGATACGCAGTATTTT.

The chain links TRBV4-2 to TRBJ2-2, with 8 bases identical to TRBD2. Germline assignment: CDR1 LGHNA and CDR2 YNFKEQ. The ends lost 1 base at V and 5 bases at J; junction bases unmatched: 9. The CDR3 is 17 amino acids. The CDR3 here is CASSQVVAGGGTGELFF. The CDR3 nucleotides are TGTGCCAGCAGCCAAGTAGTTGCGGGAGGCGGGACCGGGGAGCTGTTTTTT.

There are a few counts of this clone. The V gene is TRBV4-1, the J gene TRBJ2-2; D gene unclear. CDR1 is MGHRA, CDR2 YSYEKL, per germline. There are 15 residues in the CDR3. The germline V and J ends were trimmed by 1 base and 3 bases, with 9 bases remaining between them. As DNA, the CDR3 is TGCGCCAGCAGCCAAGTCAGGCTTCACACCGGGGAGCTGTTTTTT. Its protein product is CASSQVRLHTGELFF.

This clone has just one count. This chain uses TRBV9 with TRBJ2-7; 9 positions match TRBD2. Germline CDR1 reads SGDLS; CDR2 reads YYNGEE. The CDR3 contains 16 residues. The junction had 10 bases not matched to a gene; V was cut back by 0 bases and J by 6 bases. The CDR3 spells CASSVGLAGVPAEQYF. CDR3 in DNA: TGTGCCAGCAGCGTAGGCTTAGCGGGAGTGCCTGCCGAGCAGTACTTC.

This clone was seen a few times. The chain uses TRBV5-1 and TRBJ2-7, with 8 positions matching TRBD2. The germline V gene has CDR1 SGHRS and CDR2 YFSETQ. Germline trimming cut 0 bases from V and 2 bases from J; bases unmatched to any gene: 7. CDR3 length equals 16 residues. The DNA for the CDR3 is TGCGCCAGCAGCTTGGGACCTAGCGGGTCAACCTACGAGCAGTACTTC. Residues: CASSLGPSGSTYEQYF.

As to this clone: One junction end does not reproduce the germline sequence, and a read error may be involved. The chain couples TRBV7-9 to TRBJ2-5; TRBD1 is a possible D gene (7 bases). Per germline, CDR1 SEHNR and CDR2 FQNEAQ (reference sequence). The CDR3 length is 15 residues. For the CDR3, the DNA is TGTTCCAGCAGCTTCCGCGGGACAGCAGTAGAGACCCAGTACTTC. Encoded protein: CSSSFRGTAVETQYF.

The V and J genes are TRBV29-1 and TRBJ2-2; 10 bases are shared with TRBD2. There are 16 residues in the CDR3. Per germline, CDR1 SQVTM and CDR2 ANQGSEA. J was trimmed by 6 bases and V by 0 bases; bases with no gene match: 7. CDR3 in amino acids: CSVEDLSGRRAGELFF. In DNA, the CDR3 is TGCAGCGTTGAAGATCTTAGCGGGAGGAGGGCCGGGGAGCTGTTTTTT.

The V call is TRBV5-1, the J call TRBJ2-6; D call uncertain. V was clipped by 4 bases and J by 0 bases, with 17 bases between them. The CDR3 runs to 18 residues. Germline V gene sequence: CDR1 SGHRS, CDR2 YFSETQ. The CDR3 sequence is CASSPIQTLPSGANVLTF. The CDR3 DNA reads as TGCGCCAGCAGCCCGATTCAGACTCTGCCCTCTGGGGCCAACGTCCTGACTTTC.

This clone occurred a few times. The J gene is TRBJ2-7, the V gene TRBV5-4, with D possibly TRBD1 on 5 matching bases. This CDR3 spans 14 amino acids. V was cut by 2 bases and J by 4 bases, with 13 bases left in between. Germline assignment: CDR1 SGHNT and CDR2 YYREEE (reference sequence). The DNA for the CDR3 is TGTGCCAGCAGCTTCAGGGTCGATCTTTACGAGCAGTACTTC. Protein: CASSFRVDLYEQYF. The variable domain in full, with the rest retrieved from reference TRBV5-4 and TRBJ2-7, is ETGVTQSPTHLIKTRGQQVTLRCSSQSGHNTVSWYQQALGQGPQFIFQYYREEENGRGNFPPRFSGLQFPNYSSELNVNALELDDSALYLCASSFRVDLYEQYFGPGTRLTVT.

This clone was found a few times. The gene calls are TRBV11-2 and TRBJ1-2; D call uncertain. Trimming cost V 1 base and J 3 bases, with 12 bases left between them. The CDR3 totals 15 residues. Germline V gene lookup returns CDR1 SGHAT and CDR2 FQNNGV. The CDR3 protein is CASSLGGEEHYGYTF. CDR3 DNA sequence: TGTGCCAGCAGCTTAGGAGGCGAGGAACACTATGGCTACACCTTC.

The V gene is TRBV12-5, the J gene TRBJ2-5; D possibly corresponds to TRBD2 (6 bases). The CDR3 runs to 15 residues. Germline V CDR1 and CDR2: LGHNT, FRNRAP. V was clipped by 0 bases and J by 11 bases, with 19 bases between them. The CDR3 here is CASGLVLGGTQEQYF. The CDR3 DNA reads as TGTGCTAGTGGTTTGGTACTTGGAGGGACCCAAGAGCAGTACTTC.

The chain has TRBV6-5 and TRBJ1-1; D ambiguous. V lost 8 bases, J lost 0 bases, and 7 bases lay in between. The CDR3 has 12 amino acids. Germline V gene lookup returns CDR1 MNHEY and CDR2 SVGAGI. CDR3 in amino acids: CASGGMNTEAFF. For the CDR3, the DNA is TGTGCCAGCGGAGGGATGAACACTGAAGCTTTCTTT.

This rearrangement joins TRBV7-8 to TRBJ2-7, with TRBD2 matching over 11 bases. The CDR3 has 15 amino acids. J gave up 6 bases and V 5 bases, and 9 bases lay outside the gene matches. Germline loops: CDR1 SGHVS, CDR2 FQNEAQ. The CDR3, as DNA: TGTGCCAGCAGCCCCTATAGCGGGAGGGCGGCCGAGCAGTACTTC. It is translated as CASSPYSGRAAEQYF.

The DNA of the CDR3 is TGTGCCACCAGCAGAGACGGAGGGAACAATGAGCAGTTCTTC. Residues: CATSRDGGNNEQFF. The chain links TRBV15 to TRBJ2-1, with a tentative D call TRBD2 (6 bases). The germline V gene has CDR1 LNHNV and CDR2 YYDKDF (reference sequence). The CDR3 is 14 residues long. Trimming took off 0 bases at V and 5 bases at J, with 8 bases between the two ends.

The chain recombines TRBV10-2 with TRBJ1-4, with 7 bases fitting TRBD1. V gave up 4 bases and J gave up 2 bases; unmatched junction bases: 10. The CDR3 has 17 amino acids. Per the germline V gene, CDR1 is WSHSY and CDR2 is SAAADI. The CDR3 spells CASSGRQGGVTNEKLFF. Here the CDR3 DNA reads TGCGCCAGCAGTGGGCGACAGGGAGGAGTGACTAATGAAAAACTGTTTTTT.

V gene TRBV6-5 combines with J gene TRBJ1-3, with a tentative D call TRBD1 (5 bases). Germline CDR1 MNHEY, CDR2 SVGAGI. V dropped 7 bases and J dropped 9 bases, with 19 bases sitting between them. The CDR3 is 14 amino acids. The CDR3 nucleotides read TGTGCCAGCACCCCGGGACTTTCCAAGGGCACCATATATTTT. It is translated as CASTPGLSKGTIYF.

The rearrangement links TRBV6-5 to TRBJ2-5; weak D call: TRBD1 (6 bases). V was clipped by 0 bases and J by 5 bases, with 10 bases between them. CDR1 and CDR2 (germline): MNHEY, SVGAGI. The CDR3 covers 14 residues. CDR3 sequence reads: CASSYSRGTETQYF. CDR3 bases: TGTGCCAGCAGTTACTCGAGGGGGACGGAGACCCAGTACTTC.

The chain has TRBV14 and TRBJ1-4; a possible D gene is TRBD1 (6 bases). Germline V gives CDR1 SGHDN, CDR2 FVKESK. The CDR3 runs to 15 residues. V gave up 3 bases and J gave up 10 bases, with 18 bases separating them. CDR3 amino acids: CASSQEQGSVGKLFF. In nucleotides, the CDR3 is TGTGCCAGCAGCCAGGAACAGGGAAGTGTGGGAAAACTGTTTTTT.

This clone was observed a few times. Here the CDR3 reads CASSFAGKDNYGYTF. The CDR3 DNA sequence: TGTGCCAGCAGTTTTGCAGGAAAGGATAACTATGGCTACACCTTC. The chain recombines TRBV28 with TRBJ1-2; D is undetermined. The CDR3 extends over 15 amino acids. Germline CDR1 and CDR2: MDHEN and SYDVKM. Trimming shortened V by 3 bases and J by 1 base, and 12 bases separated the two germline ends.

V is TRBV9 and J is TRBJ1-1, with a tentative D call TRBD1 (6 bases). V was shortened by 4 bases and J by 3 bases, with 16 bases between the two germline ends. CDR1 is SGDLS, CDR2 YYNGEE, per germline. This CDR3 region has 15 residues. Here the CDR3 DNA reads TGTGCCAGCAGCCCCTTACAGGGAAAGGACACTGAAGCTTTCTTT. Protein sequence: CASSPLQGKDTEAFF.